This T cell receptor (beta chain) was captured by sequencing in a study of OX40 agonist ivuxolimab in advanced cancers. Study context: The study reported partial responses in three patients: one hepatocellular carcinoma, two cutaneous melanoma.

Profiled with immunoSEQ multiplex PCR; TCRdb holds only in-frame clones, not every one. The sample includes 53,000 or so clones, more than 70% of them seen just once. General study results and limits: CD8+ T cells showed, on average, more clonal expansion than CD4+ cells.

Germline V lookup: CDR1 MNHNS, CDR2 SASEGT. V was pared by 2 bases and J by 3 bases, with 10 bases between. The CDR3 consists of 14 residues. This clone appeared once. Its antigen remains unknown. Specimen: CD4+ or CD8+ T cells sorted from blood, collected in a trial of the OX40 agonist ivuxolimab. V gene TRBV6-1 combines with J gene TRBJ1-1, with a possible D match to TRBD1 (6 bases). The receptor comes from an adult with an advanced solid tumor such as melanoma, head and neck, liver or kidney cancer. The DNA of the CDR3 is TGTGCCAGCAGTGAATTGAGGGGGTACACTGAAGCTTTCTTT. Translated, it gives CASSELRGYTEAFF.